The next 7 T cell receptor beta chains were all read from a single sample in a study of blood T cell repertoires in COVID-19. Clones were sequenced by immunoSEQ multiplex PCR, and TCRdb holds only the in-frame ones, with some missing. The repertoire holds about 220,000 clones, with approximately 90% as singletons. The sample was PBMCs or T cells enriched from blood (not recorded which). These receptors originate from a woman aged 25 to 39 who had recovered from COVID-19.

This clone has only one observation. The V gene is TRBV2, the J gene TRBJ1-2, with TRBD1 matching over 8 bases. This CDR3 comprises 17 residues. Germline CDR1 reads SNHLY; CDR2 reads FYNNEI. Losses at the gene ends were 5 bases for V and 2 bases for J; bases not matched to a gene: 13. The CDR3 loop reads CASSRPVYRGINYGYTF. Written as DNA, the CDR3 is TGTGCCAGCAGTAGACCTGTGTACAGGGGGATCAACTATGGCTACACCTTC.

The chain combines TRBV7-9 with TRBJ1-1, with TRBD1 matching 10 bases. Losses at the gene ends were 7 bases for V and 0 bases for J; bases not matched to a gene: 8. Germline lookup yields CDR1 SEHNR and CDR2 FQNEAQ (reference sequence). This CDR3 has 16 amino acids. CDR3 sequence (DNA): TGTGCCAGCATCTCAGGGACAGGGGTTCTGAACACTGAAGCTTTCTTT. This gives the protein CASISGTGVLNTEAFF.

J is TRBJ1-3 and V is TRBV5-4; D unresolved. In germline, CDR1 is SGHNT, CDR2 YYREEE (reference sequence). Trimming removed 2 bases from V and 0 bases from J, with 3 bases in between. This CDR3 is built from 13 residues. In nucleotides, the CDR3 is TGTGCCAGCAGCTTCAGCTCTGGAAACACCATATATTTT. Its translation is CASSFSSGNTIYF.

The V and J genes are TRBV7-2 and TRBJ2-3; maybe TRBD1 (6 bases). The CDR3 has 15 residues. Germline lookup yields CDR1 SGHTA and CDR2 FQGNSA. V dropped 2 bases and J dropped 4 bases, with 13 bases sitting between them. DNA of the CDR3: TGTGCCAGCAGCTTACTAGGCAGGGGTGCAGATACGCAGTATTTT. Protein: CASSLLGRGADTQYF.

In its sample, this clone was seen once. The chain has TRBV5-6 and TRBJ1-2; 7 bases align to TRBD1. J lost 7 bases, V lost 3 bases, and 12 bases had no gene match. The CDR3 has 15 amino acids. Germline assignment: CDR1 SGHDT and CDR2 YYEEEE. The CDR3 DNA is TGTGCCAGCAGCTACACGGGACAGACCTTCTCTGGCTACACCTTC. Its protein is CASSYTGQTFSGYTF.

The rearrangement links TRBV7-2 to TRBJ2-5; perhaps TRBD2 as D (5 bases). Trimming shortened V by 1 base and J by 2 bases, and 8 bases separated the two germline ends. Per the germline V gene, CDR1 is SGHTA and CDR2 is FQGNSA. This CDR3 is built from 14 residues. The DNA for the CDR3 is TGTGCCAGCAGCTTAGGCGGCGGGCAAGAGACCCAGTACTTC. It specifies CASSLGGGQETQYF.

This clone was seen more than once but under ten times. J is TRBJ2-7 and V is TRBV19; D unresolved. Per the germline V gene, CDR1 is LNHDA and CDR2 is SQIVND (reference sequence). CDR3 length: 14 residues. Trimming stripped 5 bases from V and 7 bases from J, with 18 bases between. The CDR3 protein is CASSPRLARWEQYF. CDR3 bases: TGTGCCAGTAGTCCACGCTTGGCGAGGTGGGAGCAGTACTTC.